This paragraph reports one TCR beta chain. Original processing methods: Amplification of reference gene primers was used by the study to estimate nucleated cell counts. Measured with immunoSEQ multiplex PCR; TCRdb has only the in-frame clones, and not every one. That table furnishes V, J and clone size, whereas the DNA furnished D and trimming. The repertoire holds approximately 89,000 clones, with 85% to 95% as singletons. The data are from a study of blood T cell repertoires in COVID-19. J gave up 8 bases and V 2 bases, and 1 base lay outside the gene matches. From germline, CDR1 is LGHDT and CDR2 YNNKEL (reference sequence). CDR3 length: 12 residues.

The sample consisted of peripheral blood. This sequence originates from a woman aged 60-70 years with active COVID-19. This chain uses TRBV3-1 (or the pseudogene TRBV3-2) with TRBJ1-1; 8 bases are shared with TRBD1. For the CDR3, the DNA is TGTGCCAGCAGCCAAAGGGACAGGGAAGCTTTCTTT. This sequence encodes CASSQRDREAFF.